This entry concerns a single T cell receptor (beta chain). The antigen it binds to is not known. Base qualities are missing; no much larger clone stands one base away. The data were taken from a study of blood T cell repertoires in COVID-19 (TCRdb year 2020). For the study in its entirety: Samples from collaborators originated in the United States, Italy and Spain and spanned both the acute and convalescent phases of COVID-19. The prospective study material was composed of cDNA or gDNA derived from T cells, B-cell-depleted T cells, or PBMCs. The dataset comprised deeply sampled blood TCRbeta repertoires from subjects exposed to, actively infected with, or recovered from COVID-19. The repertoires were released in a freely available public database meant as a resource for research on the immune response to SARS-CoV-2. Samples came from the ongoing ImmuneRACE study (first 160 participants) plus 1,254 subjects from 6 global collaborators. A de-identified subject ID, COVID-19 status, age in years and sex were almost always included in the sample metadata. Where HLA class I and class II types were available, the types were taken from metadata supplied by the sample provider, not from assay-based typing.

The immunoSEQ Assay, a bias-controlled multiplex PCR, was used to amplify TCRbeta CDR3 regions from genomic DNA. The study's processing was this. Nucleated cell counts per sample were estimated from amplification of reference gene primers within the assay. Sequence reads were collapsed and filtered to measure the absolute abundance of every unique TCRbeta CDR3 rearrangement. For each sample, productive Simpson clonality was calculated as the square root of Simpson's diversity index across productive rearrangements. TCRdb took over this immuneACCESS table, retaining in-frame rearrangements with V and J assigned. Such tables are incomplete; in checked studies, under half of the missing clones stem from an unresolved V gene, and the remainder is unexplained. That table furnishes V, J and clone size, whereas the DNA furnished D and trimming. The sample table lists about 280,000 clones, about 83% of them with a count of one. 6% of the sample rests with the top ten.

Enrolling through a virtual design, the prospective study's participants ranged in age from roughly 18 to 89 years and lived across some 23 United States geographic areas. Cohort assignment in the prospective study relied on participant-reported clinical history from a screening survey and a study questionnaire. Recovered participants in ImmuneRACE Cohort 3 were defined by two consecutive negative NP/OP PCR tests, clearance by a healthcare professional, or resolution of symptoms. Mobile phlebotomists in the prospective study collected whole blood, serum and a nasopharyngeal or oropharyngeal swab from every participant. Additional blood draws and questionnaires over an approximately two-month period could optionally be provided by prospective study participants. Before DNA extraction, prospective study blood samples were shipped either frozen or at room temperature. The CDR1 and CDR2 encoded by the germline V gene are MGHDK and SYGVNS. The CDR3 measures 14 amino acids from cysteine to phenylalanine. The CDR3 DNA has 42 bases and is translated from base 1. Trimming at the junction amounts to 6 bases on V and 6 bases on J, and the germline ends lie 17 bases apart.

The paper's findings and limits, for the study overall: Clinical and demographic metadata were provided uncurated, with the amount varying by source and participant.

The TCR comes from a woman aged 40 to 55 who had recovered from COVID-19. The chain uses TRBV25-1 and TRBJ2-5, and perhaps TRBD2 as D gene, on 6 matching bases. The sequenced material came from PBMCs or T cells enriched from blood (not recorded which). The sequenced DNA is TGTGCCAGCAGGGCGGCGGGACTGGTAAAGACCCAGTACTTC. This gives the protein CASRAAGLVKTQYF.